Presented here are 18 T cell receptor beta chains from one specimen sequenced in a study of T cell responses to AZD1222 COVID-19 vaccine. The method was immunoSEQ multiplex PCR; TCRdb's version includes in-frame clones alone and lacks a portion of them. Among about 140,000 clones listed, approximately 90% were seen once. The input for sequencing was peripheral blood, taken on day 0 of AZD1222 vaccination. The receptors were gathered from an adult in good health.

The chain employs TRBV24-1 and TRBJ2-5; 8 bases agree with TRBD1. Trimming removed 5 bases from V and 1 base from J; junction bases left unmatched: 8. This CDR3 is 16 amino acids long. The germline gives CDR1 KGHDR, CDR2 SFDVKD. The CDR3 DNA reads TGTGCCACCAGTGCCTACGACAGGGGTTTCCAAGAGACCCAGTACTTC. Translated, it gives CATSAYDRGFQETQYF.

J is TRBJ2-3 and V is TRBV4-3, with TRBD2 identical over 10 bases. V gave up 0 bases and J gave up 3 bases; unmatched junction bases: 3. CDR3 length: 16 amino acids. Germline V gene lookup returns CDR1 LGHNA and CDR2 YSLEER. CDR3 sequence reads: CASSQELAGVTDTQYF. In nucleotides, the CDR3 is TGCGCCAGCAGCCAAGAGCTAGCGGGAGTAACAGATACGCAGTATTTT.

The chain combines TRBV29-1 with TRBJ2-1, with D possibly being TRBD2 (5 bases). Germline V gene lookup returns CDR1 SQVTM and CDR2 ANQGSEA. V gave up 7 bases and J gave up 8 bases, with 18 bases separating them. The CDR3 is 13 residues long. CDR3 nucleotide sequence: TGCAGCGCGGAGCGGACCCCCGGGGATGAGCAGTTCTTC. It is translated as CSAERTPGDEQFF.

The rearrangement joins TRBV10-2 to TRBJ1-2; D is uncertain. Per the germline V gene, CDR1 is WSHSY and CDR2 is SAAADI. CDR3 length: 11 amino acids. Trimming took 4 bases from V and 8 from J, leaving 8 bases between them. The CDR3 nucleotides read TGCGCCAGCAGTGGGGCCTGGGGCTACACCTTC. This codes for CASSGAWGYTF.

The chain recombines TRBV14 with TRBJ2-7; 9 bases align to TRBD1. The CDR3 is 14 residues long. V trimming: 6 bases; J trimming: 1 base; junction bases outside the gene matches: 4. Germline assignment: CDR1 SGHDN and CDR2 FVKESK. The CDR3 coding sequence is TGTGCCAGCAGAAGGACAGGGGAATCCTACGAGCAGTACTTC. Protein: CASRRTGESYEQYF.

The chain combines TRBV2 with TRBJ2-7, with a tentative D call TRBD1 (6 bases). Looked up from germline, CDR1 is SNHLY and CDR2 is FYNNEI. The CDR3 totals 14 residues. The V and J ends lost 3 bases and 3 bases respectively, with 12 bases between them. Here the CDR3 reads CASSDRGKGYEQYF. In DNA, the CDR3 is TGTGCCAGCAGTGATAGGGGGAAAGGCTACGAGCAGTACTTC.

V is TRBV13 and J is TRBJ1-2, with 8 bases identical to TRBD1. This CDR3 has 14 amino acids. Germline V gene data show CDR1 as PRHDT and CDR2 as FYEKMQ (reference sequence). With V trimmed by 0 bases and J by 5 bases, 2 bases remained unmatched. The CDR3 reads CASSLGTGEYGYTF. CDR3 in DNA: TGTGCCAGCAGCTTAGGGACAGGGGAGTATGGCTACACCTTC.

In its sample, this clone ranks as medium-sized (0.01 to 0.1%). The chain uses TRBV29-1 and TRBJ2-7; D not resolved. The CDR3 runs 16 residues. The germline CDR1 and CDR2 sequences are SQVTM and ANQGSEA. Trimming pared 5 bases from V and 3 bases from J, leaving 23 bases between. CDR3 sequence reads: CSVLWAGYNLFYEQYF. The CDR3 nucleotides read TGCAGCGTTTTATGGGCAGGTTATAACCTTTTCTACGAGCAGTACTTC.

The chain couples TRBV5-4 to TRBJ1-2, with D possibly TRBD1 on 5 matching bases. From germline, CDR1 is SGHNT and CDR2 YYREEE (reference sequence). V shed 4 bases and J shed 2 bases, with 15 bases lying between them. This CDR3 region has 15 residues. The CDR3 DNA is TGTGCCAGCAGCACTGCGACGGAGGGGAACTATGGCTACACCTTC. Amino acids: CASSTATEGNYGYTF.

This clone was counted between two and nine times. The gene calls are TRBV7-6 and TRBJ2-2; D is perhaps TRBD1 (6 bases). Germline-derived CDR1 and CDR2 are SGHVS and FNYEAQ. The CDR3 contains 14 residues. V was pared by 4 bases and J by 6 bases, with 12 bases between. The CDR3 DNA reads TGTGCCAGCAGCTCGACCAGGGGCGCCGGGGAGCTGTTTTTT. Translated, it gives CASSSTRGAGELFF.

The chain uses TRBV29-1 and TRBJ1-4, with 7 bases that match TRBD1. Germline V gives CDR1 SQVTM, CDR2 ANQGSEA. Trimming at V came to 3 bases and at J to 8 bases, leaving 15 bases not matched to a gene. The length of the CDR3 is 16 residues. The CDR3 protein is CSVEKQTGSAREKLFF. The DNA for the CDR3 is TGCAGCGTTGAGAAACAGACAGGGTCCGCCCGGGAAAAACTGTTTTTT.

The chain links TRBV24-1 to TRBJ2-3, with 13 nucleotides matching TRBD2. CDR3 length: 17 amino acids. V lost 3 bases and J lost 2; bases outside the gene matches: 4. In germline, CDR1 is KGHDR, CDR2 SFDVKD. CDR3 bases: TGTGCCACCAGTGATGGAGGGACTAGCGGGGCCACAGATACGCAGTATTTT. This encodes CATSDGGTSGATDTQYF.

This CDR3 is CASSPSLGQGNGYTF. The CDR3 coding sequence is TGTGCCAGCAGCCCCTCACTGGGACAGGGAAATGGCTACACCTTC. This chain links TRBV7-9 with TRBJ1-2; TRBD1 aligns across 9 bases. This CDR3 region has 15 residues. Trimming at V came to 5 bases and at J to 6 bases, leaving 10 bases not matched to a gene. Germline CDR1 SEHNR, CDR2 FQNEAQ (reference sequence).

Note on this clone: This sample includes further DNA sequences coding for the same CDR3. The gene calls are TRBV30 and TRBJ1-2, with D possibly matching TRBD1 (5 bases). The CDR3 is made up of 11 amino acids. Trimming took off 5 bases at V and 4 bases at J, with 8 bases between the two ends. The germline CDR1 and CDR2 sequences are GTSNPN and SVGIG (reference sequence). CDR3 region: CAWGTVYGYTF. As DNA, the CDR3 is TGTGCCTGGGGGACCGTCTATGGCTACACCTTC.

This sequence joins TRBV3-1 (or the pseudogene TRBV3-2) and TRBJ1-6; weak D call: TRBD1 (6 bases). The CDR3 has 15 amino acids. Looked up from germline, CDR1 is LGHDT and CDR2 is YNNKEL (reference sequence). Trimming cost V 7 bases and J 6 bases, with 16 bases left between them. DNA of the CDR3: TGTGCCAGCAACCATAGGGGAGGGGGTAATTCACCCCTCCACTTT. Translation: CASNHRGGGNSPLHF.

The chain is built from TRBV24-1 and TRBJ2-3; no clear D gene. The V end lost 2 bases, the J end lost 3 bases, and 11 bases lay between the germline ends. The CDR3 has 15 residues. Germline lookup yields CDR1 KGHDR and CDR2 SFDVKD. The CDR3 DNA reads as TGTGCCACCAGTGATTGGACCGCTCCGACAGATACGCAGTATTTT. Translation: CATSDWTAPTDTQYF.

The chain links TRBV23-1 to TRBJ2-7; 8 nucleotides line up with TRBD1. TRBV23-1 is known as an ORF, though its function is uncertain. The CDR3 is 16 amino acids. Germline trimming cut 0 bases from V and 9 bases from J; bases unmatched to any gene: 13. The CDR3 reads CASSQSQGQAPPWQYF. The CDR3 coding sequence is TGCGCCAGCAGTCAATCTCAGGGACAGGCACCTCCTTGGCAGTACTTC.

This chain's CDR3 is CASSLRTLGEQFF. CDR3 DNA: TGTGCCAGTAGTCTCAGGACGTTGGGGGAGCAGTTCTTC. This chain joins TRBV19 and TRBJ2-1; D gene uncertain. V shed 5 bases and J shed 10 bases, with 15 bases lying between them. CDR1 is LNHDA, CDR2 SQIVND, per germline (reference sequence). This CDR3 has 13 amino acids. The full variable domain, with the rest looked up from reference TRBV19 and TRBJ2-1, is DGGITQSPKYLFRKEGQNVTLSCEQNLNHDAMYWYRQDPGQGLRLIYYSQIVNDFQKGDIAEGYSVSREKKESFPLTVTSAQKNPTAFYLCASSLRTLGEQFFGPGTRLTVL.